This is a list of T cell receptor beta chains from one sample in a study of cytomegalovirus exposure and HLA in healthy donors. Repertoires were generated with immunoSEQ multiplex PCR, while TCRdb's copy carries only in-frame clones and drops some. The sample lists around 63,000 clones; 65% to 80% were seen once. Sequenced material: PBMCs. These receptors were taken from a woman aged 25 to 39 in good health and CMV-seronegative. CDR3s include the opening cysteine and the closing phenylalanine or tryptophan. Fields, in order: J gene, CDR3 length, D gene, clone size, V gene, CDR3 DNA, CDR3 protein. The D gene is left open where the match is weak. Clone size appears in some rows only: once, few, many, or a class for an expanded clone.

J: TRBJ2-5
length: 15
D: -
size: -
V: TRBV7-9
DNA: TGTGCCAGCAGCTTAGTTGGACAGCCCCAAGAGACCCAGTACTTC
CDR3: CASSLVGQPQETQYF

J: TRBJ2-3
length: 15
D: TRBD2
size: -
V: TRBV27
DNA: TGTGCCAGCAGTTTTCAGGGACTACCAATGGATACGCAGTATTTT
CDR3: CASSFQGLPMDTQYF

J: TRBJ2-1
length: 13
D: -
size: -
V: TRBV9
DNA: TGTGCCAGCAGCGGCGACAGGTACAATGAGCAGTTCTTC
CDR3: CASSGDRYNEQFF

J: TRBJ1-4
length: 13
D: -
size: -
V: TRBV5-1
DNA: TGCGCCAGCAGGGTGGCGGCAAGGGAAAAACTGTTTTTT
CDR3: CASRVAAREKLFF

J: TRBJ2-5
length: 13
D: -
size: -
V: TRBV4-3
DNA: TGCGCCAGCAGCCACACCCGAGGAGAGACCCAGTACTTC
CDR3: CASSHTRGETQYF

J: TRBJ2-2
length: 16
D: TRBD2
size: -
V: TRBV9
DNA: TGTGCCAGCAGCTCCAGGACTAGCTCGAACACCGGGGAGCTGTTTTTT
CDR3: CASSSRTSSNTGELFF

J: TRBJ2-3
length: 15
D: TRBD2
size: -
V: TRBV4-3
DNA: TGCGCCAGCAGCCAAGTTTATCGGGGGGAGGATACGCAGTATTTT
CDR3: CASSQVYRGEDTQYF

J: TRBJ1-4
length: 18
D: -
size: -
V: TRBV4-1
DNA: TGCGCCAGCAGCCAAGATCGGCTAACAGGCCTCAAAAATGAAAAACTGTTTTTT
CDR3: CASSQDRLTGLKNEKLFF

J: TRBJ1-4
length: 14
D: -
size: few
V: TRBV15
DNA: TGTGCCACCAGCAGAGCGGGGAGGGATGAAAAACTGTTTTTT
CDR3: CATSRAGRDEKLFF

J: TRBJ2-3
length: 14
D: -
size: -
V: TRBV5-1
DNA: TGCGCCAGCAGCTTGGGGGGGCGGACAGATACGCAGTATTTT
CDR3: CASSLGGRTDTQYF

J: TRBJ2-6
length: 17
D: -
size: few
V: TRBV10-3
DNA: TGTGCCATCAGTGACCGGGACGGGAGCTCTGGGGCCAACGTCCTGACTTTC
CDR3: CAISDRDGSSGANVLTF

J: TRBJ1-3
length: 13
D: TRBD1
size: few
V: TRBV6-6
DNA: TGTGCCAGCAGCCAGGACAGGCGAAACACCATATATTTT
CDR3: CASSQDRRNTIYF

J: TRBJ2-3
length: 16
D: -
size: -
V: TRBV5-4
DNA: TGTGCCAGCAGGGACCCGGGAACAGAAAGCACAGATACGCAGTATTTT
CDR3: CASRDPGTESTDTQYF

J: TRBJ2-1
length: 15
D: TRBD2
size: -
V: TRBV9
DNA: TGTGCCAGCAGCGTAGAACTAGCGGCCTACAATGAGCAGTTCTTC
CDR3: CASSVELAAYNEQFF

J: TRBJ2-1
length: 15
D: TRBD2
size: -
V: TRBV9
DNA: TGTGCCAGCAGCGTTAGCGGGGGTAAGGCGAATGAGCAGTTCTTC
CDR3: CASSVSGGKANEQFF

J: TRBJ2-3
length: 14
D: TRBD1
size: -
V: TRBV2
DNA: TGTGCCAGCACTGGACAGGGGGCGGCAGATACGCAGTATTTT
CDR3: CASTGQGAADTQYF

J: TRBJ1-1
length: 14
D: -
size: -
V: TRBV7-9
DNA: TGTGCCAGCAGCCGGCCGGGTCCGAACACTGAAGCTTTCTTT
CDR3: CASSRPGPNTEAFF

J: TRBJ2-1
length: 12
D: -
size: -
V: TRBV10-2
DNA: TGCGCCAGCAGTGTCGTGAGAAATGAGCAGTTCTTC
CDR3: CASSVVRNEQFF

J: TRBJ2-5
length: 14
D: -
size: -
V: TRBV5-1
DNA: TGCGCCAGCAGCGGAGGGACAGCTCAAGAGACCCAGTACTTC
CDR3: CASSGGTAQETQYF

J: TRBJ2-3
length: 16
D: TRBD1
size: -
V: TRBV7-9
DNA: TGTGCCAGCAGCTTAGGGCGACAGGGGGCTGGAGATACGCAGTATTTT
CDR3: CASSLGRQGAGDTQYF

J: TRBJ2-7
length: 18
D: -
size: -
V: TRBV4-2
DNA: TGTGCCAGCAGCCAACTCGAGATTACAGGGACCTGGGGGCACGAGCAGTACTTC
CDR3: CASSQLEITGTWGHEQYF

J: TRBJ2-3
length: 14
D: -
size: few
V: TRBV11-3
DNA: TGTGCCAGCAGCTATGGTAGCGACGCAGATACGCAGTATTTT
CDR3: CASSYGSDADTQYF

J: TRBJ1-2
length: 16
D: TRBD1
size: few
V: TRBV2
DNA: TGTGCCAGCAGGATACTCCGGGACAGGAGTCAGTATGGCTACACCTTC
CDR3: CASRILRDRSQYGYTF

J: TRBJ2-7
length: 16
D: TRBD1
size: -
V: TRBV4-1
DNA: TGCGCCAGCAGCCAAGAAAAGCTCACAGGGGGGTACGAGCAGTACTTC
CDR3: CASSQEKLTGGYEQYF

J: TRBJ2-1
length: 14
D: TRBD1
size: -
V: TRBV15
DNA: TGTGCCACCAGCAAGGACAGGGTACACAATGAGCAGTTCTTC
CDR3: CATSKDRVHNEQFF

J: TRBJ2-3
length: 16
D: TRBD2
size: -
V: TRBV4-3
DNA: TGCGCCAGCAGCCGTCAGGCGGGGGGGTGGGGCGATACGCAGTATTTT
CDR3: CASSRQAGGWGDTQYF

J: TRBJ1-1
length: 14
D: -
size: -
V: TRBV5-1
DNA: TGCGCCAGCAGCTTGGCCCCAGGGGACACTGAAGCTTTCTTT
CDR3: CASSLAPGDTEAFF

J: TRBJ2-2
length: 15
D: TRBD2
size: -
V: TRBV9
DNA: TGTGCCAGCAGCGGTAGCGGGAGAGGCACCGGGGAGCTGTTTTTT
CDR3: CASSGSGRGTGELFF

J: TRBJ2-3
length: 14
D: -
size: -
V: TRBV7-3
DNA: TGTGCCAGCAGTAGTTCGGGGTTCACAGATACGCAGTATTTT
CDR3: CASSSSGFTDTQYF

J: TRBJ1-1
length: 14
D: TRBD1
size: -
V: TRBV5-1
DNA: TGCGCCAGCAGCTTAGGGACAGGGCTAGGTGAAGCTTTCTTT
CDR3: CASSLGTGLGEAFF

J: TRBJ1-5
length: 14
D: TRBD1
size: -
V: TRBV19
DNA: TGTGCCAGTAGTAGGGACAGGGGCAATCAGCCCCAGCATTTT
CDR3: CASSRDRGNQPQHF

J: TRBJ1-2
length: 16
D: TRBD1
size: -
V: TRBV9
DNA: TGTGCCAGCAGCTCAAGGGGGCAGGGGATTTGGCTAGGCTACACCTTC
CDR3: CASSSRGQGIWLGYTF

J: TRBJ1-2
length: 12
D: -
size: -
V: TRBV7-2
DNA: TGTGCCAGCAGCCCTCGACAGGACGGCTACACCTTC
CDR3: CASSPRQDGYTF

J: TRBJ2-5
length: 14
D: -
size: -
V: TRBV5-4
DNA: TGTGCCAGCAGCTTGTTAACTTCCTCGGAGACCCAGTACTTC
CDR3: CASSLLTSSETQYF

J: TRBJ2-5
length: 14
D: TRBD2
size: -
V: TRBV5-5
DNA: TGTGCCAGCATACTAGCGGGAGGAGAGGAGACCCAGTACTTC
CDR3: CASILAGGEETQYF

J: TRBJ2-1
length: 14
D: -
size: -
V: TRBV6-5
DNA: TGTGCCAGCGGTTCGAGGAGCTCCTACAATGAGCAGTTCTTC
CDR3: CASGSRSSYNEQFF

J: TRBJ1-1
length: 11
D: -
size: -
V: TRBV5-6
DNA: TGTGCCAGCAAGCCGAACACTGAAGCTTTCTTT
CDR3: CASKPNTEAFF

J: TRBJ2-2
length: 14
D: -
size: -
V: TRBV9
DNA: TGTGCCAGCAGCGTAGAACTGAACACCGGGGAGCTGTTTTTT
CDR3: CASSVELNTGELFF

J: TRBJ2-3
length: 17
D: TRBD1
size: -
V: TRBV4-1
DNA: TGCGCCAGCAGCCAGTTTGCCGGGACAGGGCGCACAGATACGCAGTATTTT
CDR3: CASSQFAGTGRTDTQYF

J: TRBJ2-4
length: 15
D: TRBD1
size: -
V: TRBV6-1
DNA: TGTGCCAGCACCGCCGGACAGGGGGCCAAAAACATTCAGTACTTC
CDR3: CASTAGQGAKNIQYF

J: TRBJ1-4
length: 18
D: -
size: -
V: TRBV30
DNA: TGTGCCTGGAGTGTCTCGGACAGCCACCTTGGGGGTAATGAAAAACTGTTTTTT
CDR3: CAWSVSDSHLGGNEKLFF

J: TRBJ1-2
length: 15
D: -
size: few
V: TRBV27
DNA: TGTGCCAGCAGTTTTTTGGAGGGGTCTATCTATGGCTACACCTTC
CDR3: CASSFLEGSIYGYTF

J: TRBJ1-5
length: 15
D: -
size: -
V: TRBV6-1
DNA: TGTGCCAGCAGGGCCCGGACAGAAACCAATCAGCCCCAGCATTTT
CDR3: CASRARTETNQPQHF

J: TRBJ1-1
length: 13
D: -
size: few
V: TRBV7-8
DNA: TGTGCCAGCAGCCGCGACAGGAACACTGAAGCTTTCTTT
CDR3: CASSRDRNTEAFF

J: TRBJ1-1
length: 17
D: -
size: -
V: TRBV19
DNA: TGTGCCAGTAGTATAACGGACCGCGGGGGCAGGAACACTGAAGCTTTCTTT
CDR3: CASSITDRGGRNTEAFF

J: TRBJ1-2
length: 14
D: -
size: -
V: TRBV7-6
DNA: TGTGCCAGCAGCTTAGCGCGATTCGGCTATGGCTACACCTTC
CDR3: CASSLARFGYGYTF

J: TRBJ1-6
length: 15
D: -
size: -
V: TRBV30
DNA: TGTGCCTGGAAGGTCACCGGACAGTCTAATTCACCCCTCCACTTT
CDR3: CAWKVTGQSNSPLHF

J: TRBJ1-1
length: 17
D: -
size: once
V: TRBV29-1
DNA: TGCAGCGTTGGGACAAGTGGGGTAGGGATGTGGGACACTGAAGCTTTCTTT
CDR3: CSVGTSGVGMWDTEAFF

J: TRBJ1-1
length: 16
D: -
size: -
V: TRBV7-6
DNA: TGTGCCAGCAGCTTAGAAGCAGGCGGGATGAACACTGAAGCTTTCTTT
CDR3: CASSLEAGGMNTEAFF

J: TRBJ1-4
length: 12
D: TRBD1
size: -
V: TRBV19
DNA: TGTGCCAGTATGGACAGGGAGGAAAAACTGTTTTTT
CDR3: CASMDREEKLFF

J: TRBJ1-1
length: 13
D: -
size: -
V: TRBV27
DNA: TGTGCCAGCAGTTCCGACAGCACCACTGAAGCTTTCTTT
CDR3: CASSSDSTTEAFF

J: TRBJ1-2
length: 16
D: TRBD1
size: -
V: TRBV9
DNA: TGTGCCAGCAGCGTAGTCTCAGGACAGGGGAACTATGGCTACACCTTC
CDR3: CASSVVSGQGNYGYTF

J: TRBJ1-4
length: 16
D: -
size: once
V: TRBV5-6
DNA: TGTGCCAGCAGGAAGCGATCTCGGGAGAGTAATGAAAAACTGTTTTTT
CDR3: CASRKRSRESNEKLFF